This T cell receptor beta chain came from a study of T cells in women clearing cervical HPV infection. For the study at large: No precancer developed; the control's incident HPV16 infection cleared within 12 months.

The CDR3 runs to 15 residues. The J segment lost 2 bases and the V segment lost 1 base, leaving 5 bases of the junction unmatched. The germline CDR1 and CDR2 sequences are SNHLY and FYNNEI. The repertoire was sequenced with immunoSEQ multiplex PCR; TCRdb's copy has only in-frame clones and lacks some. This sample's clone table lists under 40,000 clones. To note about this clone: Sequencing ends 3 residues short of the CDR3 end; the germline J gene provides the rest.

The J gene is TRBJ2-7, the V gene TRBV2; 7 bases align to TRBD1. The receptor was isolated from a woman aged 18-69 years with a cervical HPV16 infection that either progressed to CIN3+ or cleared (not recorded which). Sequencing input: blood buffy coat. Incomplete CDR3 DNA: TGTGCCAGCAGTGAAGGGGGACAGCAGACCTACGAG. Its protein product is CASSEGGQQTYE. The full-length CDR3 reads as CASSEGGQQTYEQYF.